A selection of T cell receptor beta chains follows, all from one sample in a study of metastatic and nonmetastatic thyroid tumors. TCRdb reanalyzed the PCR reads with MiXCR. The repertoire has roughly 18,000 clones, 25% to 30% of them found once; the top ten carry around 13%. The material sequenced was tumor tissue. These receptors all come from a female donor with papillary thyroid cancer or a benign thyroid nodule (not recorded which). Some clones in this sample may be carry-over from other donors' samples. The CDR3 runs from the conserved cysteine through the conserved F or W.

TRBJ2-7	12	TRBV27	CASSFGGHEQYF
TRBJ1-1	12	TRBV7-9	CASSLWDTEAFF
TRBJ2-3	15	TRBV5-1	CASSLVPASTDTQYF
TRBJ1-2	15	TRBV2	CASSEAGARGYGYTF
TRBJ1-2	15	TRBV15	CATGTAERGASGYTF
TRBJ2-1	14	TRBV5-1	CASSLADSYNEQFF
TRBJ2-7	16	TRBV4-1	CASSQEGTSGSYEQYF
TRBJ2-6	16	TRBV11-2	CASSLVGSTGANVLTF
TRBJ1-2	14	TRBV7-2	CASSLGTGNYGYTF
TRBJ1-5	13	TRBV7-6	CASSLQRDQPQHF
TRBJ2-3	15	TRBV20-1	CSATSTELSTDTQYF
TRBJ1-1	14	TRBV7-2	CASSSGHSNTEAFF
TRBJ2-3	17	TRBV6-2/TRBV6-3	CASSYDRELGNTDTQYF
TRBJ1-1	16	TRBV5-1	CASSLGGTGVGTEAFF
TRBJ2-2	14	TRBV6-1	CASRMTGEAGELFF
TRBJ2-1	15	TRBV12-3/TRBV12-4	CASSLTGVGYNEQFF
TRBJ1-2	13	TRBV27	CASSNTGYYGYTF
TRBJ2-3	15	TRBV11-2	CASSRSRLATDTQYF
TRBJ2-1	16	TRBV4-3	CASSQEVGETYNEQFF
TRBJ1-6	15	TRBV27	CASRRHSPANSPLHF
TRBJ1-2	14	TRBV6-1	CASRTWEGNYGYTF
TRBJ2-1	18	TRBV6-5	CASSYSPAVAGVDNEQFF
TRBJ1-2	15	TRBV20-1	CSALDAGLGSYGYTF